Each of the 18 T cell receptor beta chains below was sequenced from the same sample in a study of T-cell reconstitution after alpha-beta-depleted transplantation in children. During its preparation, the TCRbeta library received unique molecular identifiers. One entry per CDR3 protein results from TCRdb running MiXCR on the PCR reads. In the table there are hundreds of thousands of distinct CDR3 sequences, over 10% of which are singletons. The input for sequencing was PBMCs, mostly from graft donor cells, taken 360 days after TCRalphabeta/CD19-depleted stem cell transplant. All receptors derive from a male patient between 10 and 17 years old who had a stem cell transplant for acute myeloid leukemia, so the T cells may come from the graft donor.

This clonotype has only a few counts. The V call is TRBV6-2 or TRBV6-3, the J call TRBJ2-7, with D perhaps TRBD1 (6 bases). Trimming removed 2 bases from V and 7 bases from J, with 6 bases in between. Germline assignment: CDR1 MNHEY and CDR2 SVGEGT. CDR3 length: 11 residues. In nucleotides, the CDR3 is TGTGCCAGCAGTTACGGGACAGAGCAGTACTTC. This translates into CASSYGTEQYF.

This chain links TRBV10-2 with TRBJ2-1; unclear D gene. This CDR3 is 12 amino acids long. Germline assignment: CDR1 WSHSY and CDR2 SAAADI. The V end was cut by 3 bases, the J end by 4 bases, with 4 bases between. The CDR3 region has the DNA TGCGCCAGCAGTGATAATTACAATGAGCAGTTCTTC. Protein sequence: CASSDNYNEQFF.

The V and J genes are TRBV28 and TRBJ2-7; 7 bases fit TRBD1. V dropped 5 bases and J dropped 5; count of bases not matched to a gene: 6. The CDR3 contains 13 residues. Germline CDR1 MDHEN, CDR2 SYDVKM. Written as DNA, the CDR3 is TGTGCCAGCAGTATACAGGGGTACCACGAGCAGTACTTC. Protein sequence: CASSIQGYHEQYF.

In this sample, this clonotype turned up a few times. Because the CDR3's place on the DNA is in doubt, the DNA is left out and the CDR3 is given as listed by TCRdb. This chain links TRBV7-5 with TRBJ2-7; TRBD1, the D gene given by the table, was not confirmed from the DNA. TRBV7-5 is a pseudogene locus. The CDR3 extends over 19 residues, inclusive of both ends. The CDR3 protein is CISVPEDETGTPNSYEQYF.

This clonotype occurred many times. This chain uses TRBV6-1 with TRBJ1-1; 8 bases map to TRBD1. Per the germline V gene, CDR1 is MNHNS and CDR2 is SASEGT. After removal of 6 bases from V and 1 base from J, the junction contained 7 bases not matched to a gene. There are 15 residues in the CDR3. Written as DNA, the CDR3 is TGTGCCAGCAGACCCCGACAGGGGACGAACACTGAAGCTTTCTTT. As protein: CASRPRQGTNTEAFF.

This clonotype turned up a few times. This chain joins TRBV18 and TRBJ2-7, with TRBD2 identical over 8 bases. Losses at the gene ends were 5 bases for V and 2 bases for J; bases not matched to a gene: 5. There are 14 residues in the CDR3. Germline V gene data show CDR1 as KGHSH and CDR2 as LQKENI. CDR3 loop: CASSGTSGAYEQYF. Here the CDR3 DNA reads TGTGCCAGCTCAGGAACTAGCGGTGCCTACGAGCAGTACTTC.

This clonotype was observed at least ten times. This chain uses TRBV28 with TRBJ2-3; TRBD2 agrees at 8 bases. In germline, CDR1 is MDHEN, CDR2 SYDVKM. V lost 5 bases, J lost 8 bases, and 12 bases stayed unmatched. This CDR3 has 15 amino acids. The CDR3 loop is CASSDAGTSIGTQYF. DNA for the CDR3: TGTGCCAGCAGTGACGCCGGGACTAGTATTGGTACGCAGTATTTT.

This clonotype was recorded at least ten times. The chain combines TRBV7-8 with TRBJ2-7; possibly TRBD1 for D (6 bases). The ends were cut back, 5 bases at V and 2 bases at J, with 16 bases in the middle. This CDR3 comprises 15 residues. Germline lookup yields CDR1 SGHVS and CDR2 FQNEAQ. The DNA for the CDR3 is TGTGCCAGCAGCAAGGCCGGGACACCTGCCTACGAGCAGTACTTC. Translation gives CASSKAGTPAYEQYF.

V usage is TRBV5-6 and J usage is TRBJ2-7; TRBD1 aligns across 9 bases. The ends lost 4 bases at V and 3 bases at J; junction bases unmatched: 8. There are 15 residues in the CDR3. The germline CDR1 and CDR2 sequences are SGHDT and YYEEEE. The CDR3 bases are TGTGCCAGCAGCCCCCTCGGACAGGGGATCTACGAGCAGTACTTC. Translated, it gives CASSPLGQGIYEQYF.

This clonotype was seen a handful of times. The J gene is TRBJ2-1, the V gene TRBV10-3; D uncertain. CDR3 length equals 14 residues. V lost 4 bases, J lost 4 bases, and 11 bases lay in between. The germline V gene encodes CDR1 ENHRY and CDR2 SYGVKD. The CDR3 bases are TGTGCCATCAGTGTCCCGGAAACATACAATGAGCAGTTCTTC. It specifies CAISVPETYNEQFF.

The gene calls are TRBV18 and TRBJ2-7; 10 bases match TRBD2. The germline CDR1 and CDR2 sequences are KGHSH and LQKENI. Trimming cost V 3 bases and J 1 base; bases outside gene matches: 6. CDR3 size: 16 residues. DNA for the CDR3: TGTGCCAGCTCACCTCTAGCGGGAGCGGGGTCCTACGAGCAGTACTTC. It codes for CASSPLAGAGSYEQYF.

This clonotype occurred a few times. J is TRBJ2-7 and V is TRBV13, with TRBD2 matching 11 bases. Losses at the gene ends were 5 bases for V and 1 base for J; bases not matched to a gene: 10. CDR1 and CDR2 (germline): PRHDT, FYEKMQ (reference sequence). This CDR3 contains 17 residues. Here the CDR3 reads CASSPTDSGRESYEQYF. The CDR3 DNA reads as TGTGCCAGCAGCCCGACGGATAGCGGGAGGGAGTCCTACGAGCAGTACTTC.

With respect to this clonotype: At one of its ends the junction is not consistent with the germline gene, which may arise from a read error. The V gene is TRBV29-1, the J gene TRBJ2-7; TRBD1 is a possible D gene (5 bases). The CDR3 length is 8 residues. Germline V CDR1 and CDR2: SQVTM, ANQGSEA. CDR3 loop: CSGANRNF. DNA for the CDR3: TGCAGCGGCGCGAACAGGAACTTC.

This clonotype was seen repeatedly, ten times or more. V usage is TRBV7-8 and J usage is TRBJ2-5, with unresolved D. V was pared by 10 bases and J by 3 bases, with 21 bases between. This CDR3 has 15 residues. The germline V gene has CDR1 SGHVS and CDR2 FQNEAQ. The CDR3: CATIKRGRPKETQYF. The CDR3 DNA sequence: TGTGCCACAATCAAGCGAGGTCGCCCCAAAGAGACCCAGTACTTC. Combining the CDR3 with reference TRBV7-8 and TRBJ2-5 gives the whole variable domain GAGVSQSPRYKVAKRGQDVALRCDPISGHVSLFWYQQALGQGPEFLTYFQNEAQLDKSGLPSDRFFAERPEGSVSTLKIQRTQQEDSAVYLCATIKRGRPKETQYFGPGTRLLVL.

The rearrangement uses TRBV28 and TRBJ1-2, with 7 nucleotides matching TRBD1. Looked up from germline, CDR1 is MDHEN and CDR2 is SYDVKM. V dropped 6 bases and J dropped 4; count of bases not matched to a gene: 11. The CDR3 is 15 residues long. As DNA, the CDR3 is TGTGCCAGCAGACAGATGCCCGGGACAGTCTATGGCTACACCTTC. This sequence encodes CASRQMPGTVYGYTF.

The gene calls are TRBV12-3 or TRBV12-4 and TRBJ2-7, with 7 bases aligning to TRBD1. The CDR3 loop spans 13 amino acids. The junction had 3 bases not matched to a gene; V was cut back by 5 bases and J by 2 bases. The CDR3 sequence is CASSAGGPYEQYF. In DNA, the CDR3 is TGTGCCAGCAGTGCAGGGGGTCCCTACGAGCAGTACTTC.

The rearrangement uses TRBV6-5 and TRBJ2-5, with a weak D call TRBD1 (5 bases). CDR3 size: 12 residues. The V end lost 4 bases, the J end lost 6 bases, and 9 bases lay between the germline ends. The germline CDR1 and CDR2 sequences are MNHEY and SVGAGI. The CDR3 is CASSSAGKTQYF. In DNA form, the CDR3 reads TGTGCCAGCAGTTCCGCAGGGAAGACCCAGTACTTC.

A few counts support this clonotype. The chain links TRBV7-2 to TRBJ1-2; no clear D. Trimming took off 5 bases at V and 8 bases at J, with 15 bases between the two ends. CDR3 size: 13 residues. Germline V lookup: CDR1 SGHTA, CDR2 FQGNSA. The CDR3 protein is CASSLPLRAGYTF. DNA of the CDR3: TGTGCCAGCAGCCTACCCTTACGGGCGGGCTACACCTTC.